This TCR beta chain was profiled in a study of memory CD4+ T cells and cytomegalovirus serostatus. The CDR3 is 16 residues long. CDR1 and CDR2 from the germline V gene are SGHTA and FQGNSA. Trimming cost V 5 bases and J 7 bases, with 22 bases left between them. Original handling: Out-of-frame sequences were removed, leaving roughly 2,200,000 distinct TCRbeta sequences. TCRdb keeps only in-frame clones here, not all; method: immunoSEQ multiplex PCR. V, J and clone size reflect that table, while D and trimming were determined from the DNA. The data hold approximately 70,000 clones, with 76% observed a single time. Single viable CD3+CD4+CD8-CD45RO+ cells were sorted as the memory CD4+ T cells. Serostatus was set by detecting CMV pp150, pp28, p38, p52 IgG. This clone was found once.

The receptor comes from an adult in good health and CMV-seropositive. Sequences were obtained from memory CD4+ T cells from blood. The chain combines TRBV7-2 with TRBJ2-3; D tentatively reads TRBD1 or TRBD2 (5 bases each). The CDR3 coding sequence is TGTGCCAGCAGCCAAAAAGGTCCGGGGTCAGGGTATACGCAGTATTTT. The encoded protein is CASSQKGPGSGYTQYF.